The clone carrying this T cell receptor beta chain occurred once. The protocol was immunoSEQ multiplex PCR, while the TCRdb copy is restricted to in-frame clones and leaves out a portion. Altogether more than 65,000 clones are present, around 92% being singletons, with the ten largest covering about 8%. These data belong to a study of OX40 agonist ivuxolimab in advanced cancers. Germline CDR1 LNHNV, CDR2 YYDKDF (reference sequence). With 2 bases removed from V and 7 bases from J, the gap between germline ends came to 14 bases. The CDR3 sequence is 15 residues long. The specimen comprised CD4+ or CD8+ T cells sorted from blood, sampled in a trial of the OX40 agonist ivuxolimab. The rearrangement links TRBV15 to TRBJ2-2, with D perhaps given as TRBD1 or TRBD2 (5 bases each). The clonotype was recovered from an adult with an advanced solid tumor such as melanoma, head and neck, liver or kidney cancer. Here the CDR3 reads CATSRPRDPGGELFF. Written as DNA, the CDR3 is TGTGCCACCAGCAGACCCCGGGACCCGGGCGGGGAGCTGTTTTTT.